A single sample gave rise to the 10 T cell receptor beta chains below, sequenced in a study of T cell repertoires in cytomegalovirus infection. TCRdb analysed the reads with MiXCR anew, one entry per CDR3 protein. This table holds approximately 89,000 distinct CDR3 sequences, about 24% found once. No cognate antigen is known for these TCRs. The sample was CD8+ T cells from cultured PBMCs, taken from culture after CMV antigen stimulation. These receptors were obtained from a human donor in good health (CMV status not recorded). Some clones in this sample may be carry-over from other donors' samples.

This clonotype was seen only a few times. The chain combines TRBV6-1 with TRBJ1-2; no clear D. The CDR3 length is 14 residues. Germline V CDR1 and CDR2: MNHNS, SASEGT. The V and J ends lost 6 bases and 1 base respectively, with 12 bases between them. The CDR3, as DNA: TGTGCCAGCAGCGAATCAGGAAATAACTATGGCTACACCTTC. It translates to CASSESGNNYGYTF.

This clonotype was detected many times. The genes are TRBV2 and TRBJ1-2; D gene uncertain. The V gene lost 3 bases and the J gene lost 6 bases, with 11 bases spanning the gap. The germline gives CDR1 SNHLY, CDR2 FYNNEI. CDR3 length: 13 residues. In DNA, the CDR3 is TGTGCCAGCAGTGATTTGGGTTGGGATGGCTACACCTTC. This sequence encodes CASSDLGWDGYTF. The whole variable domain, filled in from reference TRBV2 and TRBJ1-2, reads EPEVTQTPSHQVTQMGQEVILRCVPISNHLYFYWYRQILGQKVEFLVSFYNNEISEKSEIFDDQFSVERPDGSNFTLKIRSTKLEDSAMYFCASSDLGWDGYTFGSGTRLTVV.

This clonotype was counted at least ten times. This sequence joins TRBV7-6 and TRBJ2-2, with 8 bases lining up with TRBD1. Germline V gene lookup returns CDR1 SGHVS and CDR2 FNYEAQ. Trimming at V came to 4 bases and at J to 6 bases, leaving 7 bases not matched to a gene. The CDR3 has 15 residues. CDR3 protein: CASSSGQGFSGELFF. The CDR3 DNA reads as TGTGCCAGCAGCTCAGGACAGGGTTTCTCCGGGGAGCTGTTTTTT. The full variable domain, its missing parts supplied by reference TRBV7-6 and TRBJ2-2, is GAGVSQSPRYKVTKRGQDVALRCDPISGHVSLYWYRQALGQGPEFLTYFNYEAQQDKSGLPNDRFSAERPEGSISTLTIQRTEQRDSAMYRCASSSGQGFSGELFFGEGSRLTVL.

This clonotype was seen at least ten times. V usage is TRBV28 and J usage is TRBJ1-5, with a tentative D call TRBD1 (5 bases). The germline V gene has CDR1 MDHEN and CDR2 SYDVKM. This CDR3 is 11 amino acids long. The germline V and J ends were trimmed by 4 bases and 9 bases, with 7 bases remaining between them. The CDR3 nucleotides read TGTGCCAGCAGTTCCGGGGGGCCCCAGCATTTT. As protein: CASSSGGPQHF.

This chain links TRBV9 with TRBJ2-1; D is perhaps TRBD2 (6 bases). This CDR3 comprises 17 residues. Trimming pared 1 base from V and 0 bases from J, leaving 14 bases between. CDR1 is SGDLS and CDR2 is YYNGEE in the germline V gene. Here the CDR3 reads CASSVNQQRVSYNEQFF. The CDR3 coding sequence is TGTGCCAGCAGCGTAAACCAGCAGCGGGTCTCCTACAATGAGCAGTTCTTC.

The CDR3 nucleotides read TGCGCCAGCAGCCAAGATACCGGGAGGGAGCAGTACTTC. As protein: CASSQDTGREQYF. The chain combines TRBV4-1 with TRBJ2-7; 7 bases fit TRBD2. This CDR3 region has 13 residues. Trimming at V came to 0 bases and at J to 7 bases, leaving 3 bases not matched to a gene. CDR1 and CDR2 (germline): MGHRA, YSYEKL.

This rearrangement joins TRBV27 to TRBJ1-2, with 8 bases fitting TRBD1. The V gene end was trimmed by 5 bases and the J gene end by 8 bases; junction bases not matched to a gene: 10. The CDR3 is made up of 14 amino acids. Looked up from germline, CDR1 is MNHEY and CDR2 is SMNVEV (reference sequence). In DNA form, the CDR3 reads TGTGCCAGCAGTCAAGGGGGACAGGCGCGGGGCTACACCTTC. Translation gives CASSQGGQARGYTF.

This clonotype was detected a few times. The chain links TRBV7-6 to TRBJ1-4, with 11 nucleotides matching TRBD1. Germline V gene sequence: CDR1 SGHVS, CDR2 FNYEAQ. This CDR3 contains 17 residues. The J segment lost 5 bases and the V segment lost 2 bases, leaving 7 bases of the junction unmatched. CDR3 amino acids: CASSLLAWDRGNEKLFF. The CDR3 DNA reads TGTGCCAGCAGCTTACTAGCTTGGGACAGGGGGAATGAAAAACTGTTTTTT.

As for this clonotype: A single base separates this from a much larger clone, so it may be a read error. CDR3 region: CASSQTSGDHTDTQYF. CDR3 bases: TGCGCCAGCAGCCAGACTAGCGGGGACCACACAGATACGCAGTATTTT. The V and J genes are TRBV5-1 and TRBJ2-3; TRBD2 aligns across 11 bases. With 4 bases clipped from V and 2 bases from J, the junction kept 6 bases outside the gene matches. This CDR3 contains 16 residues. Germline V gene lookup returns CDR1 SGHRS and CDR2 YFSETQ.

This clonotype has only a few counts. The rearrangement joins TRBV7-6 to TRBJ1-1; D ambiguous. CDR1 is SGHVS, CDR2 FNYEAQ, per germline. This CDR3 comprises 15 residues. Deletions cut 1 base from V and 4 bases from J, with 13 bases between. In DNA form, the CDR3 reads TGTGCCAGCAGCTTAGGAGACGGTGGTGGCACTGAAGCTTTCTTT. It is translated as CASSLGDGGGTEAFF.